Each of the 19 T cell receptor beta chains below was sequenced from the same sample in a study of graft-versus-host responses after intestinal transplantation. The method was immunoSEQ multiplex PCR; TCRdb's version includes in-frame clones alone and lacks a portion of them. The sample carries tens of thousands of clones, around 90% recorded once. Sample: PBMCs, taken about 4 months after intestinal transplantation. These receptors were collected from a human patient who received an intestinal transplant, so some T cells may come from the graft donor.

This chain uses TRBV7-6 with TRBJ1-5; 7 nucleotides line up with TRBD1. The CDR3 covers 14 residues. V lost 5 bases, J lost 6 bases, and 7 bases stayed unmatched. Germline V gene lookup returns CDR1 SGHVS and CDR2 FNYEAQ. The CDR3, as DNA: TGTGCCAGCAGCCCCCGACAGGGAGGTCAGCCCCAGCATTTT. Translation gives CASSPRQGGQPQHF. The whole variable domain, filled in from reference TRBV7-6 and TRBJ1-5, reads GAGVSQSPRYKVTKRGQDVALRCDPISGHVSLYWYRQALGQGPEFLTYFNYEAQQDKSGLPNDRFSAERPEGSISTLTIQRTEQRDSAMYRCASSPRQGGQPQHFGDGTRLSIL.

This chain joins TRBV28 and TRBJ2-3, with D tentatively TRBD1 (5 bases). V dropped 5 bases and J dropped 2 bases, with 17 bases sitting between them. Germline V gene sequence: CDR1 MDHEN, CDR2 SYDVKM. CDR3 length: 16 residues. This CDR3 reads CASSITGITFTDTQYF. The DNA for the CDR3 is TGTGCCAGCAGTATTACAGGCATAACCTTCACAGATACGCAGTATTTT.

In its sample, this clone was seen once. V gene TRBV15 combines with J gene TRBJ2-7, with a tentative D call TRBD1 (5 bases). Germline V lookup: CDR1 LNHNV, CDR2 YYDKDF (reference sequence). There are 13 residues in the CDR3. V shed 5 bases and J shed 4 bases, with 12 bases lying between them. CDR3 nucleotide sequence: TGTGCCACCAGCGGACGACAGTTTTACGAGCAGTACTTC. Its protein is CATSGRQFYEQYF.

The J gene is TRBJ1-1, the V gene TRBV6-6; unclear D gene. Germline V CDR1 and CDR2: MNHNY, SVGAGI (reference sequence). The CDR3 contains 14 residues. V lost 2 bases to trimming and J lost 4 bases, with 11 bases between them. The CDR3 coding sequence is TGTGCCAGCAGTTACGAAGGGTGGGGCACTGAAGCTTTCTTT. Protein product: CASSYEGWGTEAFF.

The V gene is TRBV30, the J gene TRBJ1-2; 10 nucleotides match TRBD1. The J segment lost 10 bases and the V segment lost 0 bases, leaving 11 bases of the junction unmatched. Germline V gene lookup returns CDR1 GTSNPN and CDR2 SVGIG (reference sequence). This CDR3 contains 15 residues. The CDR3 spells CAWSVWDRGLRTYTF. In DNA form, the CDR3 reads TGTGCCTGGAGTGTATGGGACAGGGGACTTAGGACCTACACCTTC.

The CDR3 loop reads CASSDARAADQYF. The CDR3 bases are TGCGCCAGCAGTGATGCCCGGGCGGCCGACCAGTACTTC. The chain couples TRBV10-2 to TRBJ2-5; D is unresolved. The length of the CDR3 is 13 residues. From germline, CDR1 is WSHSY and CDR2 SAAADI. Trimming removed 3 bases from V and 10 bases from J, with 15 bases in between.

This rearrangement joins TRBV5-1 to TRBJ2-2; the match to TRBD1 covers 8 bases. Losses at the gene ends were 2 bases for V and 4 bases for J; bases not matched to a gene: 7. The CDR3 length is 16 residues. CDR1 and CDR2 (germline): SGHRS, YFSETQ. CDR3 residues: CASSFDRGPPTGELFF. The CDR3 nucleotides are TGCGCCAGCAGCTTTGACAGGGGCCCCCCCACCGGGGAGCTGTTTTTT.

CDR3 region: CASSMIAGSYEQYF. In DNA form, the CDR3 reads TGTGCCAGTAGTATGATAGCTGGCTCCTACGAGCAGTACTTC. The rearrangement links TRBV19 to TRBJ2-7; D unclear. V lost 3 bases and J 0 bases, leaving 9 bases between the germline ends. The CDR3 consists of 14 residues. The germline gives CDR1 LNHDA, CDR2 SQIVND (reference sequence).

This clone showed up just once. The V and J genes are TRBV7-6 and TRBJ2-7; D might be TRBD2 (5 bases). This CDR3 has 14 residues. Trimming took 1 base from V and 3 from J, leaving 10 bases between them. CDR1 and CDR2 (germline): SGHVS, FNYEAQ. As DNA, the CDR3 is TGTGCCAGCAGCTTAGAGAGCGGCGACTACGAGCAGTACTTC. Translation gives CASSLESGDYEQYF.

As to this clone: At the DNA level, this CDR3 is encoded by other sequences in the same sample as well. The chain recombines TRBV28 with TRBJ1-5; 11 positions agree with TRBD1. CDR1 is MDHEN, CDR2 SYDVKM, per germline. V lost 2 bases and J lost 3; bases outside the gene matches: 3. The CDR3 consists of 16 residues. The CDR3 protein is CASSLGDRGSNQPQHF. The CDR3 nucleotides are TGTGCCAGCAGTTTAGGGGACAGGGGGTCCAATCAGCCCCAGCATTTT.

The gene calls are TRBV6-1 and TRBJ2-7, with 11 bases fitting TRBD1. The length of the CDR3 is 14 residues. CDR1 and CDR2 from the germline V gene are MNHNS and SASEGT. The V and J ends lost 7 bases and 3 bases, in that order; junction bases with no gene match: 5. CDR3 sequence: CASNSGTGGYEQYF. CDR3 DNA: TGTGCCAGCAATTCCGGGACAGGGGGCTACGAGCAGTACTTC.

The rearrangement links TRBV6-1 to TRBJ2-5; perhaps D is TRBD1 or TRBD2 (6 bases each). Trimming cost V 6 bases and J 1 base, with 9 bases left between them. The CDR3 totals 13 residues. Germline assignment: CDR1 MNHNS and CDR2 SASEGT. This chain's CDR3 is CASRRGPQETQYF. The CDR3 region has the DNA TGTGCCAGCAGACGGGGGCCCCAAGAGACCCAGTACTTC.

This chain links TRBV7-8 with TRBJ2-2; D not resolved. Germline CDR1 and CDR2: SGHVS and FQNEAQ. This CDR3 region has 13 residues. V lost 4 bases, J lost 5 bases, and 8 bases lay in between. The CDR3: CASSSLLTGELFF. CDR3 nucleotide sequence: TGTGCCAGCAGCTCTCTCTTGACCGGGGAGCTGTTTTTT.

CDR3 DNA: TGTGCCAGCAGCTTAAGCGGGGGCTCCTACGAGCAGTACTTC. Translated: CASSLSGGSYEQYF. The rearrangement links TRBV7-2 to TRBJ2-7; 8 nucleotides line up with TRBD2. Germline V gives CDR1 SGHTA, CDR2 FQGNSA. The CDR3 contains 14 residues. Unmatched junction bases numbered 0, after V lost 2 bases and J lost 0 bases.

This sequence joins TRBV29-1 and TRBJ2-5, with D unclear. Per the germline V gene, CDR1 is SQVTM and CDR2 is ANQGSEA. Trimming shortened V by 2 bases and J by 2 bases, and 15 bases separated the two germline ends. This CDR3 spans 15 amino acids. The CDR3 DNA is TGCAGCGTTGAACAGGTTAGAGGCAGACAAGAGACCCAGTACTTC. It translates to CSVEQVRGRQETQYF. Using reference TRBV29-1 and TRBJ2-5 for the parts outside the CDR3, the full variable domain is SAVISQKPSRDICQRGTSLTIQCQVDSQVTMMFWYRQQPGQSLTLIATANQGSEATYESGFVIDKFPISRPNLTFSTLTVSNMSPEDSSIYLCSVEQVRGRQETQYFGPGTRLLVL.

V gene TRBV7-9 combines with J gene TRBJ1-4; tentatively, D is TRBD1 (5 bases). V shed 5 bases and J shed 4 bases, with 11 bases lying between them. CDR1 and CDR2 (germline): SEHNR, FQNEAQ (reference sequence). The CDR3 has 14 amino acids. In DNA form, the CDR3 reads TGTGCCAGCAGCCGTGAGGGGAATAATGAAAAACTGTTTTTT. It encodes CASSREGNNEKLFF. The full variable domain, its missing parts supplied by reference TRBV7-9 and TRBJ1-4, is DTGVSQNPRHKITKRGQNVTFRCDPISEHNRLYWYRQTLGQGPEFLTYFQNEAQLEKSRLLSDRFSAERPKGSFSTLEIQRTEQGDSAMYLCASSREGNNEKLFFGSGTQLSVL.

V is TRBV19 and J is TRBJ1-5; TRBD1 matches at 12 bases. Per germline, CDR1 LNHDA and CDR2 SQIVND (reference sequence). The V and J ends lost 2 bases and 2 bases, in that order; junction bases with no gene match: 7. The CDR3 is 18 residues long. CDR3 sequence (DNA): TGTGCCAGTAGTATAAGGGACAGGGGGCAACCAGGCAATCAGCCCCAGCATTTT. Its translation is CASSIRDRGQPGNQPQHF.

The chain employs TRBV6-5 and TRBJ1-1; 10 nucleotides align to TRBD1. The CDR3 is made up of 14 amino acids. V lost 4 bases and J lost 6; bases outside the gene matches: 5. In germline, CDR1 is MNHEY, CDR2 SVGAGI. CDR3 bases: TGTGCCAGCAGTTCCGGACAGGGGGTCGCTGAAGCTTTCTTT. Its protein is CASSSGQGVAEAFF.

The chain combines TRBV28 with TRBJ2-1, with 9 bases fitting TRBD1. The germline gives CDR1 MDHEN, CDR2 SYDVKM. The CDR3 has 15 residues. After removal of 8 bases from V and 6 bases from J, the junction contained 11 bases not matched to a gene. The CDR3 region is CASRDRGGLRNEQFF. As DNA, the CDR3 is TGTGCCAGCCGAGACAGGGGGGGGCTACGCAATGAGCAGTTCTTC. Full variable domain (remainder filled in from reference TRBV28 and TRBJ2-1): DVKVTQSSRYLVKRTGEKVFLECVQDMDHENMFWYRQDPGLGLRLIYFSYDVKMKEKGDIPEGYSVSREKKERFSLILESASTNQTSMYLCASRDRGGLRNEQFFGPGTRLTVL.